This T cell receptor beta chain was obtained from a study of vaccination and CD4 T cells after COVID-19. Study overall: Six men and four women formed the convalescents, two being Hispanic. Two doses of either BNT162b2 or mRNA-1273 vaccine were given to participants. As control conditions, cultures were given either a CEFX pool serving as positive control, an HIV-1 Nef pool, or no peptide at all.

Treatment here: approximately 11-day PBMC culture with coronavirus spike peptide pools or control peptides (ViraFEST assay). A remark on this clonotype: The target antigen is unknown.

At the Johns Hopkins FTIC core, DNA taken from cultured CD4+ T cells was sequenced by way of the Oncomine TCR Beta short-read assay. Using the QIAamp micro DNA kit, genomic DNA was extracted from the CD4+ T cells that had been cultured. TCRdb re-called the PCR reads through MiXCR, storing one row per CDR3 protein. In the table there are more than 20,000 distinct CDR3 sequences, around 50% of which are singletons. This sample comprised CD4+ T cells from blood, cultured in vitro, obtained before SARS-CoV-2 vaccination. This receptor was identified in a human donor who received a COVID-19 vaccine.

CDR3 bases: TGTGCCACCAGTGATCCCGGGAGGGGTACGCAGTATTTT. Its translation is CATSDPGRGTQYF. V and J are TRBV24-1 and TRBJ2-3, with 8 positions matching TRBD2. The junction had 3 bases not matched to a gene; V was cut back by 3 bases and J by 8 bases. The CDR3 loop spans 13 amino acids. Germline V gives CDR1 KGHDR, CDR2 SFDVKD.